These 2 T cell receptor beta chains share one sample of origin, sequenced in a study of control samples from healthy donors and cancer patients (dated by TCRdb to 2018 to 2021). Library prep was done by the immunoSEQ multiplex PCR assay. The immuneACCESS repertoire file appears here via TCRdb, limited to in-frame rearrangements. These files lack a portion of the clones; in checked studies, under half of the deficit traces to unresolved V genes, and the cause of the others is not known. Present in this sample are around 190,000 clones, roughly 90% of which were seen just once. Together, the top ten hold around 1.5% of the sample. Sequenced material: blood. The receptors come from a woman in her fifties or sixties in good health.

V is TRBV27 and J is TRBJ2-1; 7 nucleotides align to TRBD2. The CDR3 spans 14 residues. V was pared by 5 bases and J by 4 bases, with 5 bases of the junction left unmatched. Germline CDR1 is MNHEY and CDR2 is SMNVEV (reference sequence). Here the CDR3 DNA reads TGTGCCAGCAGTGCCGGGGGGACGTACAATGAGCAGTTCTTC. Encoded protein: CASSAGGTYNEQFF.

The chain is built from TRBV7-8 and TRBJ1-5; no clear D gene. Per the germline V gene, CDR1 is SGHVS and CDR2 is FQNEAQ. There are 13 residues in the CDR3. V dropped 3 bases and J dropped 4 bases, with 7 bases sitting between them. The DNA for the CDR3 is TGTGCCAGCAGCTTTGCTGGGAATCAGCCCCAGCATTTT. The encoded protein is CASSFAGNQPQHF. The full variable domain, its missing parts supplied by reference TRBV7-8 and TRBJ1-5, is GAGVSQSPRYKVAKRGQDVALRCDPISGHVSLFWYQQALGQGPEFLTYFQNEAQLDKSGLPSDRFFAERPEGSVSTLKIQRTQQEDSAVYLCASSFAGNQPQHFGDGTRLSIL.